The 12 T cell receptor beta chains in this list originate from one sample, sequenced in a study of T cells in Graves' hyperthyroidism and ophthalmopathy. Template material for amplifying TCR beta CDR3 regions consisted of RNA transcripts. The TCR CDR3 first-round RT-PCR relied on the HTBI primer set. TCRdb ran MiXCR on the multiplex PCR reads and lists one entry per CDR3 protein. The sample lists 700,000 or so distinct CDR3 sequences, over 15% occurring once. The specimen was blood. These receptors were obtained from a man between 18 and 35 years old with Graves' hyperthyroidism.

This clonotype occurred a few times. This rearrangement joins TRBV4-1 to TRBJ2-7, with TRBD2 matching 9 bases. The CDR3 extends over 18 amino acids. The J segment lost 3 bases and the V segment lost 2 bases, leaving 14 bases of the junction unmatched. Germline V lookup: CDR1 MGHRA, CDR2 YSYEKL. This CDR3 reads CASSQKQREDPLGYEQYF. CDR3 in DNA: TGCGCCAGCAGCCAAAAACAGCGGGAGGACCCACTCGGCTACGAGCAGTACTTC.

This clonotype was counted at least ten times. This chain joins TRBV20-1 and TRBJ2-3; D not resolved. V lost 0 bases to trimming and J lost 0 bases, with 22 bases between them. The CDR3 has 19 amino acids. Germline V lookup: CDR1 DFQATT, CDR2 SNEGSKA (reference sequence). This CDR3 reads CSARDKRTDLPLSTDTQYF. CDR3 coding DNA: TGCAGTGCTAGAGACAAAAGGACGGACCTTCCTCTTAGCACAGATACGCAGTATTTT.

The V and J genes are TRBV7-3 and TRBJ2-1; perhaps TRBD1 as D (6 bases). The CDR3 runs 14 residues. With 4 bases removed from V and 6 bases from J, the gap between germline ends came to 13 bases. From germline, CDR1 is SGHTA and CDR2 FQGTGA. The CDR3 nucleotides are TGTGCCAGCAGCTCCGGCGGCAGGGGCAATGAGCAGTTCTTC. Protein sequence: CASSSGGRGNEQFF. The entire variable domain, with the rest obtained from reference TRBV7-3 and TRBJ2-1, is as follows: GAGVSQTPSNKVTEKGKYVELRCDPISGHTALYWYRQSLGQGPEFLIYFQGTGAADDSGLPNDRFFAVRPEGSVSTLKIQRTERGDSAVYLCASSSGGRGNEQFFGPGTRLTVL.

This clonotype was recorded a few times. V and J are TRBV28 and TRBJ2-7; TRBD1 matches 9 bases. V dropped 4 bases and J dropped 4; count of bases not matched to a gene: 11. This CDR3 comprises 16 residues. Germline V gene lookup returns CDR1 MDHEN and CDR2 SYDVKM. CDR3 coding DNA: TGTGCCAGCAGTTCACAGGGGGCTAAGGATGAGTACGAGCAGTACTTC. Its protein product is CASSSQGAKDEYEQYF.

This clonotype was detected only a few times. The chain carries TRBV9 and TRBJ2-1; 13 nucleotides align to TRBD2. CDR1 and CDR2 (germline): SGDLS, YYNGEE. CDR3 size: 14 residues. Unmatched junction bases numbered 5, after V lost 2 bases and J lost 12 bases. CDR3 coding DNA: TGTGCCAGCAGCGTTCGACTAGCGGGAGGTGTGCAGTTCTTC. The encoded protein is CASSVRLAGGVQFF.

This chain uses TRBV12-3 or TRBV12-4 with TRBJ2-7; TRBD2 matches at 9 bases. The CDR3 has 14 amino acids. V dropped 6 bases and J dropped 3; count of bases not matched to a gene: 6. The CDR3 region has the DNA TGTGCCAGCAGAGATAGCGGGAGTCTCTACGAGCAGTACTTC. It yields the protein CASRDSGSLYEQYF.

This clonotype was detected only a few times. The rearrangement links TRBV29-1 to TRBJ2-7; 9 nucleotides match TRBD1. CDR3 length: 14 amino acids. Per germline, CDR1 SQVTM and CDR2 ANQGSEA. V trimming: 1 base; J trimming: 4 bases; junction bases outside the gene matches: 5. The DNA of the CDR3 is TGCAGCGTTGAAGTAGGGACAGGGCTTTACGAGCAGTACTTC. Translating gives CSVEVGTGLYEQYF.

This clonotype was seen ten or more times. The chain is built from TRBV7-2 and TRBJ2-7; D call uncertain. V was cut by 3 bases and J by 6 bases, with 12 bases left in between. Germline lookup yields CDR1 SGHTA and CDR2 FQGNSA. This CDR3 contains 13 residues. The CDR3 DNA reads as TGTGCCAGCAGCTTGATATCGACCGGCGAGCAGTACTTC. The encoded protein is CASSLISTGEQYF.

The chain links TRBV27 to TRBJ1-1, with no clear D. Germline CDR1 and CDR2: MNHEY and SMNVEV (reference sequence). The CDR3 extends over 12 amino acids. The germline V and J ends were trimmed by 11 bases and 2 bases, with 12 bases remaining between them. The CDR3 DNA follows: TGTGCCTCCGGGTGGGGAAACACTGAAGCTTTCTTT. Translating gives CASGWGNTEAFF.

A few counts support this clonotype. The chain joins TRBV5-4 to TRBJ2-1; D perhaps matches TRBD2 (5 bases). This CDR3 spans 13 amino acids. V was shortened by 2 bases and J by 5 bases, with 8 bases between the two germline ends. Germline V gene sequence: CDR1 SGHNT, CDR2 YYREEE (reference sequence). The CDR3 loop is CASSFAGNNEQFF. The DNA of the CDR3 is TGTGCCAGCAGCTTCGCCGGGAACAATGAGCAGTTCTTC.

In this sample, this clonotype turned up a few times. The chain has TRBV7-9 and TRBJ2-2; tentative D call: TRBD2 (6 bases). This CDR3 contains 17 residues. Germline CDR1 and CDR2: SEHNR and FQNEAQ (reference sequence). V lost 2 bases, J lost 6 bases, and 19 bases lay in between. The CDR3 sequence is CASSLWGVGSFAGELFF. CDR3 bases: TGTGCCAGCAGCTTATGGGGGGTTGGCAGTTTCGCCGGGGAGCTGTTTTTT.

The CDR3 loop reads CASSQDWASGRFCTDTQYF. The CDR3 coding sequence is TGTGCCAGCAGCCAAGATTGGGCTAGCGGGAGGTTCTGCACAGATACGCAGTATTTT. This sequence joins TRBV3-1 and TRBJ2-3; 11 nucleotides match TRBD2. V gave up 0 bases and J gave up 1 base; unmatched junction bases: 9. The CDR3 sequence is 19 residues long. Germline V CDR1 and CDR2: LGHDT, YNNKEL (reference sequence).